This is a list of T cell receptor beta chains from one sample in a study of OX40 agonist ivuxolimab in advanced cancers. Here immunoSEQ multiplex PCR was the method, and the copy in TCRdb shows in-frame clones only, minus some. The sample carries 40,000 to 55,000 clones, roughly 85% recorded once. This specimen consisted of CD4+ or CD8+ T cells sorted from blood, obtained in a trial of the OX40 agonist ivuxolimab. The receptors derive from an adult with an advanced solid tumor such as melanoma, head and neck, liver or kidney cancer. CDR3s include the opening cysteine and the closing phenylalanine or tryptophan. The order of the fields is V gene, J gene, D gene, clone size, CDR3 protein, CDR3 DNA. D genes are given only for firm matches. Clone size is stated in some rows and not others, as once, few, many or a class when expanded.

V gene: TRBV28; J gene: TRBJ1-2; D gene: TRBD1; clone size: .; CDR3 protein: CAILPGTGNGYTF; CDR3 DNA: TGTGCCATCCTCCCCGGGACAGGGAATGGCTACACCTTC
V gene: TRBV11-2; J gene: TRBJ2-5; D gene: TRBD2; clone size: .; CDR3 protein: CASSLQAGGPQTQYF; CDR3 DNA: TGTGCCAGCAGCCTCCAAGCGGGGGGGCCGCAGACCCAGTACTTC
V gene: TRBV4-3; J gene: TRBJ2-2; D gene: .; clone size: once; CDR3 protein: CASSQSAWGPKTGELFF; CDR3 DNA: TGCGCCAGCAGCCAATCAGCGTGGGGGCCCAAGACCGGGGAGCTGTTTTTT
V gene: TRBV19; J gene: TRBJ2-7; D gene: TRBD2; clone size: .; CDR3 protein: CASSIGKREGSYEQYF; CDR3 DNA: TGTGCCAGTAGTATAGGAAAGCGGGAGGGGTCCTACGAGCAGTACTTC
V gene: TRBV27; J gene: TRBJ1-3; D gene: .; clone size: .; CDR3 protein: CATRSADSGNTIYF; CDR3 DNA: TGTGCCACCCGGAGTGCCGACTCTGGAAACACCATATATTTT
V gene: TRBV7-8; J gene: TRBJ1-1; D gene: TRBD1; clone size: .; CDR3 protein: CASSVRDRVTEAFF; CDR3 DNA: TGTGCCAGCAGCGTGCGGGACAGGGTGACTGAAGCTTTCTTT
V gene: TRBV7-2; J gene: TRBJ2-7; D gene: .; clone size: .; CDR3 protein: CASSLPDRPYEQYF; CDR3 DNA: TGTGCCAGCAGCTTGCCCGACAGACCCTACGAGCAGTACTTC
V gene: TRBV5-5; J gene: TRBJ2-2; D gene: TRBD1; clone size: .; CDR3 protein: CASSARGGGTGELFF; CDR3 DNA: TGTGCCAGCAGCGCGAGAGGGGGCGGTACCGGGGAGCTGTTTTTT
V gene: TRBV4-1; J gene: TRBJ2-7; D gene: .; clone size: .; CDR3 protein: CASGRTDSYEQYF; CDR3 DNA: TGCGCCAGCGGCAGGACGGACTCCTACGAGCAGTACTTC
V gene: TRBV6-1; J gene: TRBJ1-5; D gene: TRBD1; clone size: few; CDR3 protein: CASTGQGAQPQHF; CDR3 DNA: TGTGCCAGCACCGGACAGGGGGCTCAGCCCCAGCATTTT
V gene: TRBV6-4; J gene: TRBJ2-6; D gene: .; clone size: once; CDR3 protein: CASSDSGRSGANVLTF; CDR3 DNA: TGTGCCAGCAGTGACTCAGGAAGGTCAGGGGCCAACGTCCTGACTTTC
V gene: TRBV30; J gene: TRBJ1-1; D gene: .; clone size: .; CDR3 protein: CASAGQGIIPEAFF; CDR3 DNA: TGTGCCTCAGCAGGGCAGGGGATTATTCCTGAAGCTTTCTTT
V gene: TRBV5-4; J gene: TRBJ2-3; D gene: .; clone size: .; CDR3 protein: CASSSYTTNTDTQYF; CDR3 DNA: TGTGCCAGCAGCTCCTATACCACAAACACAGATACGCAGTATTTT
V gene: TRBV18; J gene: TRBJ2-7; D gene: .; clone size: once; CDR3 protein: CASFLDHGPYEQYF; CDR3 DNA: TGTGCCAGCTTTTTGGACCATGGGCCCTACGAGCAGTACTTC
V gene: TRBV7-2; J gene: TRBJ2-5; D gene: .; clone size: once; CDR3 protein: CASSLGVETQYF; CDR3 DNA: TGTGCCAGCAGCTTAGGAGTAGAGACCCAGTACTTC
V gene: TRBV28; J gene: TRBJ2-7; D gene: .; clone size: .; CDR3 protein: CASSSPGNNVYEQYF; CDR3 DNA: TGTGCCAGCAGTTCACCAGGGAACAACGTATACGAGCAGTACTTC
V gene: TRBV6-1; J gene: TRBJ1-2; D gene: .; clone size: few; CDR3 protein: CASSEQANYGYTF; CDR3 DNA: TGTGCCAGCAGTGAACAGGCTAACTATGGCTACACCTTC
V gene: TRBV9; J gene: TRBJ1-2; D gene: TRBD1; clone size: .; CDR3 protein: CASQGQGYGYTF; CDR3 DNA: TGTGCCAGCCAGGGACAGGGGTATGGCTACACCTTC
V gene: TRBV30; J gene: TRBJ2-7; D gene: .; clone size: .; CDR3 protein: CAWSLDWRYHEQYF; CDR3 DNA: TGTGCCTGGAGCCTAGATTGGCGCTACCACGAGCAGTACTTC
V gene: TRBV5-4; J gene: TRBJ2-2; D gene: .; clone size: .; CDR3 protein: CASSLNTGELFF; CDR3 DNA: TGTGCCAGCAGCTTGAACACCGGGGAGCTGTTTTTT
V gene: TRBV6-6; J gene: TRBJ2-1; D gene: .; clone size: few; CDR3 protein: CASAAYNEQFF; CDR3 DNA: TGTGCCAGTGCGGCCTACAATGAGCAGTTCTTC
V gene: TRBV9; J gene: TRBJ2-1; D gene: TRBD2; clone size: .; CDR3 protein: CASSVTGGGYNEQFF; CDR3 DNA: TGTGCCAGCAGCGTAACAGGCGGGGGCTACAATGAGCAGTTCTTC
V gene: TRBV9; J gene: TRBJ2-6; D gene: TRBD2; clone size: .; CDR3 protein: CASSVVGTSGVSGANVLTF; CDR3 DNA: TGTGCCAGCAGCGTAGTGGGGACTAGCGGGGTCTCTGGGGCCAACGTCCTGACTTTC
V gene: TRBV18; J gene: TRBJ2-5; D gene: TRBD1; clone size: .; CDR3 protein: CASSPRQGSVETQYF; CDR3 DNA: TGTGCCAGCTCACCAAGACAGGGTTCCGTAGAGACCCAGTACTTC
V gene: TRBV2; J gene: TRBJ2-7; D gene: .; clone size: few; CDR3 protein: CASRLGIAEYF; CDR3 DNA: TGTGCCAGCCGTCTCGGTATAGCCGAGTACTTC
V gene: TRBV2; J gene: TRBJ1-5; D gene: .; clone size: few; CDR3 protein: CASSEQGTQPQHF; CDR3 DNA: TGTGCCAGCAGTGAACAGGGGACGCAGCCCCAGCATTTT
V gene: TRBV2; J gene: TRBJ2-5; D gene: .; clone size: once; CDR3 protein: CASSVGIMETQYF; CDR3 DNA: TGTGCCAGCAGTGTAGGAATTATGGAGACCCAGTACTTC
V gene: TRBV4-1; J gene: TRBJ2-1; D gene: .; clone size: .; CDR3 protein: CASSQGEAARNNEQFF; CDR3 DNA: TGCGCCAGCAGCCAAGGCGAAGCGGCTCGAAACAATGAGCAGTTCTTC
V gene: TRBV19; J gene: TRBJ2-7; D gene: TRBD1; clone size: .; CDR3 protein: CASSPGTGAEQYF; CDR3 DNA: TGTGCCAGTAGTCCCGGGACAGGGGCTGAGCAGTACTTC
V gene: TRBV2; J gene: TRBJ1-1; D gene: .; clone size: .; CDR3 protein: CASTSEGGVTEAFF; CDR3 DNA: TGTGCCAGCACCTCGGAGGGAGGAGTGACTGAAGCTTTCTTT
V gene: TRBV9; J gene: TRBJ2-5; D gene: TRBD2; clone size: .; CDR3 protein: CASSVSLAGVGEQYF; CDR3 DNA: TGTGCCAGCAGCGTATCCCTAGCGGGAGTGGGTGAGCAGTACTTC
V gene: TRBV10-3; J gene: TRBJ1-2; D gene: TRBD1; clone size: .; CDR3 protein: CAIRATGGSSGGYTF; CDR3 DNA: TGTGCCATCAGAGCCACAGGGGGGTCGTCAGGCGGCTACACCTTC